Listed below are T cell receptor beta chains from one sample, sequenced in a study of blood T cell repertoires in COVID-19. Libraries were prepared by immunoSEQ multiplex PCR; TCRdb keeps only in-frame clonotypes and omits some of them. The table records tens of thousands of clones, around 84% of them present only once. Sequencing was done on a sample of peripheral blood. Receptors were obtained from an older man with acute or convalescent COVID-19. Each CDR3 is given with its conserved first and last residue. Each record gives: D gene, V gene, clone size, J gene, CDR3 DNA, CDR3 protein. D genes are given only for firm matches. The size field is filled for only some rows; it gives once, few, many or a size class.

D: .; V: TRBV19; size: .; J: TRBJ1-5; DNA: TGTGCCAGTAGTGGGGGGATTGATCAGCCCCAGCATTTT; CDR3: CASSGGIDQPQHF
D: .; V: TRBV7-9; size: few; J: TRBJ1-1; DNA: TGTGCCAGCAGTTACGCTGGGGGCGCGGAGACTGAAGCTTTCTTT; CDR3: CASSYAGGAETEAFF
D: TRBD1; V: TRBV5-1; size: .; J: TRBJ1-1; DNA: TGCGCCAGCAGCACCTTTAGAGGGACAGGGAACACTGAAGCTTTCTTT; CDR3: CASSTFRGTGNTEAFF
D: TRBD1; V: TRBV6-5; size: .; J: TRBJ1-1; DNA: TGTGCCAGCAGGGGACAGGCTGAAGCTTTCTTT; CDR3: CASRGQAEAFF
D: .; V: TRBV7-9; size: .; J: TRBJ1-1; DNA: TGTGCCAGCAGCTTATCGACTGAAGCTTTCTTT; CDR3: CASSLSTEAFF
D: .; V: TRBV24-1; size: .; J: TRBJ1-2; DNA: TGTGCCACCTCCAGGGCTAACTATGGCTACACCTTC; CDR3: CATSRANYGYTF
D: .; V: TRBV5-1; size: .; J: TRBJ2-6; DNA: TGCGCCAGCCGGGCGACAGCTGGGGCCAACGTCCTGACTTTC; CDR3: CASRATAGANVLTF
D: .; V: TRBV24-1; size: .; J: TRBJ2-1; DNA: TGTGCCACCAGTGCCCCAGGCGGGGGCGGCTCCTACAATGAGCAGTTCTTC; CDR3: CATSAPGGGGSYNEQFF
D: .; V: TRBV5-4; size: .; J: TRBJ2-5; DNA: TGTGCCAGCAGCACAGCAGGGGCTGGGGAGACCCAGTACTTC; CDR3: CASSTAGAGETQYF
D: .; V: TRBV12-3/TRBV12-4; size: .; J: TRBJ1-5; DNA: TGTGCCAGCAGCTCGACAGGTGGTCAGCCCCAGCATTTT; CDR3: CASSSTGGQPQHF
D: TRBD1; V: TRBV4-2; size: .; J: TRBJ1-1; DNA: TGTGCCAGCAGTCCCTCTTCTACAGGGGACTTTGAAGCTTTCTTT; CDR3: CASSPSSTGDFEAFF
D: .; V: TRBV10-3; size: .; J: TRBJ1-1; DNA: TGTGCCATCAGTGGGGGGGTCGGGGACACTGAAGCTTTCTTT; CDR3: CAISGGVGDTEAFF
D: .; V: TRBV6-1; size: .; J: TRBJ1-4; DNA: TGTGCCAGCAGTGAACGGGGGATCGGCGAAAAACTGTTTTTT; CDR3: CASSERGIGEKLFF
D: TRBD2; V: TRBV4-3; size: few; J: TRBJ2-3; DNA: TGCGCCAGCAGCCAACTACTAGCGGGGTACACAGATACGCAGTATTTT; CDR3: CASSQLLAGYTDTQYF
D: .; V: TRBV19; size: .; J: TRBJ1-1; DNA: TGTGCCAGTAGCCTAGGGGGTTGGGCTGAAGCTTTCTTT; CDR3: CASSLGGWAEAFF
D: .; V: TRBV3-1/TRBV3-2; size: .; J: TRBJ1-3; DNA: TGTGCCAGCAGTTTAGACCGGGACACCATATATTTT; CDR3: CASSLDRDTIYF
D: TRBD1; V: TRBV6-5; size: .; J: TRBJ2-5; DNA: TGTGCCAGCAGTTCCCTAGGGACAGCTCTTGAAGAGACCCAGTACTTC; CDR3: CASSSLGTALEETQYF
D: TRBD1; V: TRBV29-1; size: .; J: TRBJ2-5; DNA: TGCAGCGTTGGGACAGGGGTAGAGACCCAGTACTTC; CDR3: CSVGTGVETQYF
D: TRBD1; V: TRBV6-5; size: .; J: TRBJ1-2; DNA: TGTGCCAGCACCCTGGACAGGGACTATGGCTACACCTTC; CDR3: CASTLDRDYGYTF
D: TRBD2; V: TRBV18; size: .; J: TRBJ2-3; DNA: TGTGCCAGCTCACCCGGACTAGCTGTTAGCACAGATACGCAGTATTTT; CDR3: CASSPGLAVSTDTQYF
D: TRBD1; V: TRBV30; size: once; J: TRBJ1-1; DNA: TGTGCCTGGAGTGAGGGGACAGCGCGACGAGGGGACACTGAAGCTTTCTTT; CDR3: CAWSEGTARRGDTEAFF
D: TRBD1; V: TRBV5-8; size: .; J: TRBJ2-7; DNA: TGTGCCAGTTTACAGGGGATCTACGAGCAGTACTTC; CDR3: CASLQGIYEQYF